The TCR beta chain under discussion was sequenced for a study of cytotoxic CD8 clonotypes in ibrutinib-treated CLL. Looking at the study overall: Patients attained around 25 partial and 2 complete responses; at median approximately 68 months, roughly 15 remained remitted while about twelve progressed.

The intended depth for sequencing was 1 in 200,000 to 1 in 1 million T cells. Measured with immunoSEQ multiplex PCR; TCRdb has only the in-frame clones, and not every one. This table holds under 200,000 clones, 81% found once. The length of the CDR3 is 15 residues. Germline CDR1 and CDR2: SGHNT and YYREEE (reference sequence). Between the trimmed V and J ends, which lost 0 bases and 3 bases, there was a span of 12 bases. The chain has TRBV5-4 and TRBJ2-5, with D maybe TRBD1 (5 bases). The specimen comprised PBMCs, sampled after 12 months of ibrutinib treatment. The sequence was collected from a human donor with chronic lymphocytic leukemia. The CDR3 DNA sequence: TGTGCCAGCAGCTTGGCTCAGGGCCTAAAAGAGACCCAGTACTTC. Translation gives CASSLAQGLKETQYF.